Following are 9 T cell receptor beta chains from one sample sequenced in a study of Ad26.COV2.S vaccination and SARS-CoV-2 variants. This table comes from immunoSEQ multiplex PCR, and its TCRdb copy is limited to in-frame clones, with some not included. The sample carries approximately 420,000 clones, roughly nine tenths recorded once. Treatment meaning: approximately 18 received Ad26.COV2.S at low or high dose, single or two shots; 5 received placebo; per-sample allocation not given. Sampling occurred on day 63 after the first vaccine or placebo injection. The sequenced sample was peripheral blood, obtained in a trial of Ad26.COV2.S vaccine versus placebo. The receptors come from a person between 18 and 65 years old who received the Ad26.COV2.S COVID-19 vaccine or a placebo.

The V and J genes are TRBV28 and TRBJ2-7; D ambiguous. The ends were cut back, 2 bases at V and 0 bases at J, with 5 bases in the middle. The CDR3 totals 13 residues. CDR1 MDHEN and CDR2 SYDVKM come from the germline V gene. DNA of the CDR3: TGTGCCAGCAGTTTAAGACCCTCCTACGAGCAGTACTTC. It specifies CASSLRPSYEQYF.

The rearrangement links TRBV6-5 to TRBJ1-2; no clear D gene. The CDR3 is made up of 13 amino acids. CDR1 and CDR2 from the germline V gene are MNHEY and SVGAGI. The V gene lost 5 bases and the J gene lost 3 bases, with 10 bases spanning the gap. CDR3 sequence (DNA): TGTGCCAGCAGTCCCAAGAAAGACTATGGCTACACCTTC. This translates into CASSPKKDYGYTF.

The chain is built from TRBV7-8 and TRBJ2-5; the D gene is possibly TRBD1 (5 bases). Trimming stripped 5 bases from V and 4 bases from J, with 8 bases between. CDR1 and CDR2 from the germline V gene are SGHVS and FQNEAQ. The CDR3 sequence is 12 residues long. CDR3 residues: CASSRQSETQYF. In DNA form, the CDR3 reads TGTGCCAGCAGCCGACAGTCAGAGACCCAGTACTTC.

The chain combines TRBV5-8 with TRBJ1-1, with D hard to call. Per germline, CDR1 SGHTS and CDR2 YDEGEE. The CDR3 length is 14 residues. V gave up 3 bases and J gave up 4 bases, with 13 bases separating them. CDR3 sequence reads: CASSWEAGFTEAFF. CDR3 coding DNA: TGTGCCAGCAGCTGGGAGGCGGGGTTCACTGAAGCTTTCTTT. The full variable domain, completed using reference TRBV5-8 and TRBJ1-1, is EAGVTQSPTHLIKTRGQQATLRCSPISGHTSVYWYQQALGLGLQFLLWYDEGEERNRGNFPPRFSGRQFPNYSSELNVNALELEDSALYLCASSWEAGFTEAFFGQGTRLTVV.

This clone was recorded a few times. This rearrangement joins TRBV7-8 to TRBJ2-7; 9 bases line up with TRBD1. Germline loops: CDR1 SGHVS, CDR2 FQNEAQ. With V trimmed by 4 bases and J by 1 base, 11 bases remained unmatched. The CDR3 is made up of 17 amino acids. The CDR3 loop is CASSWGFRDRDSYEQYF. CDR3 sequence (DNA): TGTGCCAGCAGCTGGGGATTCCGGGACAGGGATTCCTACGAGCAGTACTTC.

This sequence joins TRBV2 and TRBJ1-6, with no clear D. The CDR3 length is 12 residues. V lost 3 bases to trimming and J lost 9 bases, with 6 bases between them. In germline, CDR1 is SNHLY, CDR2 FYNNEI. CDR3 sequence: CASSDGSSPLHF. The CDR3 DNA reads TGTGCCAGCAGTGACGGGAGTTCACCCCTCCACTTT.

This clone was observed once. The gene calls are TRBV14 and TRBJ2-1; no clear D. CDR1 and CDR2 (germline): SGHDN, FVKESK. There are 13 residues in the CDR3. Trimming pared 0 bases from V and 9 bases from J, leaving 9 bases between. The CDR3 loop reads CASSQDVGSEQFF. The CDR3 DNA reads TGTGCCAGCAGCCAAGATGTTGGCAGTGAGCAGTTCTTC.

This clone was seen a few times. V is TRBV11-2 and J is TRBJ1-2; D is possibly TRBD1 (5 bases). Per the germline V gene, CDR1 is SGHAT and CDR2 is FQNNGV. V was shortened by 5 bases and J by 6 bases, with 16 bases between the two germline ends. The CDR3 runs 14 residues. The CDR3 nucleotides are TGTGCCAGCAGCCACTGGGGGGACGAAAATGGCTACACCTTC. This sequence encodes CASSHWGDENGYTF.

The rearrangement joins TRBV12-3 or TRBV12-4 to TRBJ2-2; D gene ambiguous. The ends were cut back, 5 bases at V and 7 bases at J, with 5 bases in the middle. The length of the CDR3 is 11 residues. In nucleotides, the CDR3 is TGTGCCAGCAGTACAAGCGGGGAGCTGTTTTTT. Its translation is CASSTSGELFF.